This is a list of T cell receptor beta chains from one sample in a study of cytomegalovirus exposure and HLA in healthy donors. The method was immunoSEQ multiplex PCR; TCRdb's version includes in-frame clones alone and lacks a portion of them. The profile shows 95,000 to 150,000 clones, 60% to 85% of them singletons. The sequencing sample was made of PBMCs. The receptors shown here come from a woman aged 30 to 39 in good health and CMV-seropositive. Both conserved end residues are part of each CDR3. D genes are given only for firm matches. Not all rows give a size; the values are once, few, many and, for expanded clones, a class.

size	V	J	D	DNA	CDR3
.	TRBV5-1	TRBJ2-5	TRBD2	TGCGCCAGCAGCCCTGAAAGCGGGGGGGCCGGTGAGACCCAGTACTTC	CASSPESGGAGETQYF
.	TRBV13	TRBJ1-2	.	TGTGCCAGCTGCCCTTTCCCGGGAGGGGACGAGTATGGCTACACCTTC	CASCPFPGGDEYGYTF
once	TRBV9	TRBJ1-2	.	TGTGCCAGCAGCTCTCACAGGGAGGGGGGTAACTATGGCTACACCTTC	CASSSHREGGNYGYTF
.	TRBV4-3	TRBJ2-7	.	TGCGCCAGCAGCCAAAAAGGCGGCTCCTACGAGCAGTACTTC	CASSQKGGSYEQYF
.	TRBV12-5	TRBJ2-2	.	TGTGCTAGTGGTTTGGCCGCGAACACCGGGGAGCTGTTTTTT	CASGLAANTGELFF
once	TRBV6-4	TRBJ2-3	.	TGTGCCAGCAGCCCCGACAGAAAGACAGATACGCAGTATTTT	CASSPDRKTDTQYF
.	TRBV4-3	TRBJ2-7	.	TGCGCCAGCAGCCAAGGTGGATTGGGACACAACTACGAGCAGTACTTC	CASSQGGLGHNYEQYF
few	TRBV5-1	TRBJ2-1	TRBD1	TGCGCCAGCAGTAGACAGGGGCAAGCCCTTTGGGACAATGAGCAGTTCTTC	CASSRQGQALWDNEQFF
.	TRBV6-1	TRBJ2-3	TRBD2	TGTGCCAGCAGCGGAGCGGGGGGGCCTACGCAGTATTTT	CASSGAGGPTQYF
.	TRBV15	TRBJ2-5	TRBD2	TGTGCCACCAGCAGAGATAGCGGGGGTGAGACCCAGTACTTC	CATSRDSGGETQYF
.	TRBV10-3	TRBJ2-3	.	TGTGCCATCAGTGAGTCGGAACTAGATCACACAGATACGCAGTATTTT	CAISESELDHTDTQYF
.	TRBV28	TRBJ1-1	.	TGTGCCAGCAGTTTAATGGGGGCATGGGAAACGAACACTGAAGCTTTCTTT	CASSLMGAWETNTEAFF
.	TRBV6-1	TRBJ1-2	TRBD1	TGTGCCAGCAGTGAGCGGGACAGGGGAATCCACTATGGCTACACCTTC	CASSERDRGIHYGYTF
.	TRBV7-9	TRBJ2-7	.	TGTGCCAGCAGCTTAGACCACGAGCAGTACTTC	CASSLDHEQYF